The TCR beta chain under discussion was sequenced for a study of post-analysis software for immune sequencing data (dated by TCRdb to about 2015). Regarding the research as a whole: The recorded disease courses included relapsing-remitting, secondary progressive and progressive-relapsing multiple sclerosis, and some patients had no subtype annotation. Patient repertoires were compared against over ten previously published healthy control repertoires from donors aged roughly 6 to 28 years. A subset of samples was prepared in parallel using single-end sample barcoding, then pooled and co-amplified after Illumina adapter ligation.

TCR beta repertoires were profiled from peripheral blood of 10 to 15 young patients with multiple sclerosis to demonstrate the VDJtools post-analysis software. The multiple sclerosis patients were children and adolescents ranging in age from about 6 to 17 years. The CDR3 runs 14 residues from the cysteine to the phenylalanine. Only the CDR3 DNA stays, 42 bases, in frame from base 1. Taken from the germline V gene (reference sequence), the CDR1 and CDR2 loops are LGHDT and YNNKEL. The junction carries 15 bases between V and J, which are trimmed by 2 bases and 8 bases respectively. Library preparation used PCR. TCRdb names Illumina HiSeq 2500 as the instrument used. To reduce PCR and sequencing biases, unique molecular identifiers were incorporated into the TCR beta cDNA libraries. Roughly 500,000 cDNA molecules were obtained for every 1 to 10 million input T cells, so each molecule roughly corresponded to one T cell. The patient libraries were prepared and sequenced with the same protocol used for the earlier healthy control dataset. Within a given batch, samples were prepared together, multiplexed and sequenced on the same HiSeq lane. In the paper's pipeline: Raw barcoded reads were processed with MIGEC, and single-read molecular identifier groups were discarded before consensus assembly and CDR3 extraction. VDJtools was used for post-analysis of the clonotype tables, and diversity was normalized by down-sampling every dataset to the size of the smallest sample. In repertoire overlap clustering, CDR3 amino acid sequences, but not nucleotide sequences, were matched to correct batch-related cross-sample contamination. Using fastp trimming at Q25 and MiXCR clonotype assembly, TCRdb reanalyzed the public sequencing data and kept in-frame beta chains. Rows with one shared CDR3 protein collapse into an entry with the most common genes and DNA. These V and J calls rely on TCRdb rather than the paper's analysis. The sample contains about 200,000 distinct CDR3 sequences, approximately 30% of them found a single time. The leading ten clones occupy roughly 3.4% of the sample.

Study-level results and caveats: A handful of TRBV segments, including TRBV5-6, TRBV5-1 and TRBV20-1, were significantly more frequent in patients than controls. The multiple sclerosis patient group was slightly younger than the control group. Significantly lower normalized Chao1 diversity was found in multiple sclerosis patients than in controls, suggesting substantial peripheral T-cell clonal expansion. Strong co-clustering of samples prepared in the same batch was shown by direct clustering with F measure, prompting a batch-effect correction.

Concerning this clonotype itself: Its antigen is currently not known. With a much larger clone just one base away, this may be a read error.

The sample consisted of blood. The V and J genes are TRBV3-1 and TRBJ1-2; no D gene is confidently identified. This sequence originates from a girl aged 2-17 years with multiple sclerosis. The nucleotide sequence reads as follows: TGTGCCAGCAGCCAACGACGCGGACTCACGGGCTACACCTTC. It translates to CASSQRRGLTGYTF.